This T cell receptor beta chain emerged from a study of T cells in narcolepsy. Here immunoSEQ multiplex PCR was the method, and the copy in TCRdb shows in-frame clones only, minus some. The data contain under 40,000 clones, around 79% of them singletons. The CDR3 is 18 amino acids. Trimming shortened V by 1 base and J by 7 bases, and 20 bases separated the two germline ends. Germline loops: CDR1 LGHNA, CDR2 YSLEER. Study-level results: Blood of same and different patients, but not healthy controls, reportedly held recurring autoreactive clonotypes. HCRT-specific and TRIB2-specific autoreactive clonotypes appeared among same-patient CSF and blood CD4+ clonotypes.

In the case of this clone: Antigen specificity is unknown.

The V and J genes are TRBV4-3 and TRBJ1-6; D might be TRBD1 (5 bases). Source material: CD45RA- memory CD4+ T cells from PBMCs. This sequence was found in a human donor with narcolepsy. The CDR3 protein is CASSQGGGRQRVNSPLHF. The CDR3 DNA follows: TGCGCCAGCAGCCAAGGAGGAGGGAGACAGAGAGTCAATTCACCCCTCCACTTT.